Each of the 32 T cell receptor beta chains below was sequenced from the same sample in a study of OX40 agonist ivuxolimab in advanced cancers. Libraries were prepared by immunoSEQ multiplex PCR; TCRdb keeps only in-frame clonotypes and omits some of them. This repertoire shows 80,000 or so clones, roughly 87% found once; its top ten account for around 2%. The sequencing here drew on CD4+ or CD8+ T cells sorted from blood, taken in a trial of the OX40 agonist ivuxolimab. These receptors all come from an adult with an advanced solid tumor such as melanoma, head and neck, liver or kidney cancer.

This rearrangement joins TRBV7-2 to TRBJ1-1; weak D call: TRBD1 (5 bases). The V gene lost 4 bases and the J gene lost 6 bases, with 12 bases spanning the gap. This CDR3 is 13 amino acids long. Germline V gene lookup returns CDR1 SGHTA and CDR2 FQGNSA. CDR3 loop: CASSSDRGAEAFF. CDR3 nucleotide sequence: TGTGCCAGCAGCTCGGACCGGGGCGCTGAAGCTTTCTTT.

The chain joins TRBV11-3 to TRBJ2-1; weak D call: TRBD1 (6 bases). V was cut by 0 bases and J by 12 bases, with 18 bases left in between. This CDR3 is 15 amino acids long. Germline-derived CDR1 and CDR2 are SGHNT and YENEEA. DNA for the CDR3: TGTGCCAGCAGCTTAGATTCGGCAACAGGGAAAGGGCAGTTCTTC. It yields the protein CASSLDSATGKGQFF.

The chain combines TRBV5-6 with TRBJ1-2, with D hard to call. This CDR3 contains 14 residues. V lost 2 bases and J lost 4, with 12 bases in between. The germline CDR1 and CDR2 sequences are SGHDT and YYEEEE. The CDR3 DNA reads as TGTGCCAGCAGCTTTACAGCAGAGGGCTATGGCTACACCTTC. Residues: CASSFTAEGYGYTF.

This chain uses TRBV18 with TRBJ2-7; tentatively, D is TRBD1 (5 bases). V lost 2 bases to trimming and J lost 1 base, with 9 bases between them. Germline assignment: CDR1 KGHSH and CDR2 LQKENI. CDR3 length: 14 residues. The CDR3: CASSPSGLSYEQYF. In nucleotides, the CDR3 is TGTGCCAGCTCACCATCAGGGTTGTCCTACGAGCAGTACTTC.

The CDR3 here is CASSGRQGFREQYF. CDR3 nucleotides: TGTGCCAGTAGTGGACGACAGGGCTTCCGCGAGCAGTACTTC. The chain couples TRBV19 to TRBJ2-5, with 7 bases identical to TRBD1. The DNA end lines up better with TRBJ2-7; the J call may be wrong. CDR1 is LNHDA, CDR2 SQIVND, per germline (reference sequence). CDR3 length: 14 residues.

The rearrangement uses TRBV2 and TRBJ2-1; D is possibly TRBD2 (6 bases). CDR1 is SNHLY, CDR2 FYNNEI, per germline. Trimming cost V 10 bases and J 0 bases, with 16 bases left between them. The CDR3 is made up of 15 amino acids. Written as DNA, the CDR3 is TGTGCCACTCTAAGGGCGGGAAGCTCCTACAATGAGCAGTTCTTC. This codes for CATLRAGSSYNEQFF.

The chain uses TRBV6-5 and TRBJ2-2; no definite D call. Germline V CDR1 and CDR2: MNHEY, SVGAGI. The V end was cut by 5 bases, the J end by 7 bases, with 14 bases between. The CDR3 is made up of 14 amino acids. The DNA of the CDR3 is TGTGCCAGCAGTCCCCGGGTCCAGCTCGGGGAGCTGTTTTTT. It specifies CASSPRVQLGELFF.

This chain connects TRBV7-9 to TRBJ1-5, with a possible D match to TRBD1 (5 bases). Trimming took 3 bases from V and 7 from J, leaving 13 bases between them. The germline V gene encodes CDR1 SEHNR and CDR2 FQNEAQ (reference sequence). The CDR3 is 14 amino acids. CDR3 sequence (DNA): TGTGCCAGCAGCTTTCCCGGGGCCCACCAGCCCCAGCATTTT. Translating gives CASSFPGAHQPQHF.

The CDR3 reads CASSLASGRGNTEAFF. The DNA for the CDR3 is TGCGCCAGCAGCTTGGCCTCTGGGCGCGGGAACACTGAAGCTTTCTTT. This chain uses TRBV5-1 with TRBJ1-1; D is uncertain. The CDR3 consists of 16 residues. V shed 0 bases and J shed 1 base, with 13 bases lying between them. In germline, CDR1 is SGHRS, CDR2 YFSETQ.

V is TRBV11-2 and J is TRBJ2-7, with D perhaps TRBD1 (6 bases). Germline V gene lookup returns CDR1 SGHAT and CDR2 FQNNGV. This CDR3 has 13 amino acids. Deletions cut 5 bases from V and 3 bases from J, with 11 bases between. The CDR3 sequence is CASSADRFYEQYF. For the CDR3, the DNA is TGTGCCAGCAGCGCGGACAGATTCTACGAGCAGTACTTC.

This clone was found once. The chain recombines TRBV7-9 with TRBJ2-5; the match to TRBD1 covers 9 bases. V trimming: 0 bases; J trimming: 4 bases; junction bases outside the gene matches: 3. The CDR3 loop spans 15 amino acids. Germline V gives CDR1 SEHNR, CDR2 FQNEAQ (reference sequence). The CDR3 loop reads CASSLAGTGRETQYF. The CDR3 nucleotides read TGTGCCAGCAGCTTAGCCGGGACAGGGCGAGAGACCCAGTACTTC.

The chain uses TRBV11-3 and TRBJ2-7; either TRBD1 or TRBD2 may fit D (5 bases each). The ends were cut back, 5 bases at V and 9 bases at J, with 14 bases in the middle. In germline, CDR1 is SGHNT, CDR2 YENEEA. The CDR3 runs 12 residues. CDR3 DNA: TGTGCCAGCAGCCCAACCCAGGGAGTGCAGTACTTC. Its protein is CASSPTQGVQYF.

In this sample, this clone turned up a few times. The CDR3 DNA reads TGTGCCAGCAGTTTATGGGCCGGCACTGAAGCTTTCTTT. This sequence encodes CASSLWAGTEAFF. V usage is TRBV27 and J usage is TRBJ1-1; D unclear. This CDR3 has 13 residues. The germline V gene encodes CDR1 MNHEY and CDR2 SMNVEV (reference sequence). V was cut by 1 base and J by 4 bases, with 7 bases left in between.

The chain recombines TRBV19 with TRBJ2-2; TRBD2 aligns across 9 bases. The CDR3 contains 18 residues. The trim removed 9 bases at V and 3 bases at J, leaving 17 bases unmatched. The V gene's germline CDR1 is LNHDA and CDR2 SQIVND (reference sequence). The CDR3 loop reads CASLIRNSGSGDTGELFF. In DNA, the CDR3 is TGTGCCAGCCTAATCCGGAATAGCGGGAGTGGAGACACCGGGGAGCTGTTTTTT. Complete variable domain (other parts from reference TRBV19 and TRBJ2-2): DGGITQSPKYLFRKEGQNVTLSCEQNLNHDAMYWYRQDPGQGLRLIYYSQIVNDFQKGDIAEGYSVSREKKESFPLTVTSAQKNPTAFYLCASLIRNSGSGDTGELFFGEGSRLTVL.

The chain carries TRBV28 and TRBJ1-1, with D perhaps matching TRBD1 (6 bases). This CDR3 contains 15 residues. Germline CDR1 is MDHEN and CDR2 is SYDVKM. Trimming left V 5 bases short and J 0 bases short, with 13 bases between. The CDR3 region is CASSPTGTLNTEAFF. The CDR3 bases are TGTGCCAGCAGTCCCACCGGGACATTGAACACTGAAGCTTTCTTT.

This clone showed up just a few times. The J gene is TRBJ2-2, the V gene TRBV12-5; perhaps TRBD1 as D (6 bases). V dropped 3 bases and J dropped 2 bases, with 10 bases sitting between them. In germline, CDR1 is LGHNT, CDR2 FRNRAP. This CDR3 has 15 residues. The CDR3 loop is CASGFRGFNTGELFF. CDR3 bases: TGTGCTAGTGGTTTCAGGGGCTTCAACACCGGGGAGCTGTTTTTT. The full variable domain, with the rest looked up from reference TRBV12-5 and TRBJ2-2, is DARVTQTPRHKVTEMGQEVTMRCQPILGHNTVFWYRQTMMQGLELLAYFRNRAPLDDSGMPKDRFSAEMPDATLATLKIQPSEPRDSAVYFCASGFRGFNTGELFFGEGSRLTVL.

This clone was observed a single time. The V gene is TRBV18, the J gene TRBJ1-6, with TRBD1 as a possible D gene (5 bases). V dropped 5 bases and J dropped 3 bases, with 8 bases sitting between them. This CDR3 has 14 residues. Germline CDR1 and CDR2: KGHSH and LQKENI. The CDR3 nucleotides read TGTGCCAGCTCATCGCAGGGCTATAATTCACCCCTCCACTTT. Amino acid sequence: CASSSQGYNSPLHF.

The V call is TRBV27, the J call TRBJ2-3; 7 nucleotides align to TRBD1. The CDR3 runs to 12 residues. Germline V gene sequence: CDR1 MNHEY, CDR2 SMNVEV (reference sequence). The ends lost 6 bases at V and 9 bases at J; junction bases unmatched: 6. The chain's CDR3 is CASSNQQGTQYF. CDR3 DNA sequence: TGTGCCAGCAGCAACCAACAGGGGACGCAGTATTTT.

The genes are TRBV10-3 and TRBJ2-7; D unresolved. The V gene's germline CDR1 is ENHRY and CDR2 SYGVKD. Between the trimmed V and J ends, which lost 0 bases and 6 bases, there was a span of 9 bases. The CDR3 loop spans 13 amino acids. In nucleotides, the CDR3 is TGTGCCATCAGTGAGTCGAGAGGCGGCGAGCAGTACTTC. Translated: CAISESRGGEQYF.

This clone has just one count. V usage is TRBV4-1 and J usage is TRBJ1-4, with 7 positions matching TRBD1. From germline, CDR1 is MGHRA and CDR2 YSYEKL. J was trimmed by 5 bases and V by 1 base; bases with no gene match: 7. CDR3 size: 16 residues. The CDR3 protein is CASSQGQGHENEKLFF. The CDR3 DNA is TGCGCCAGCAGCCAAGGACAGGGACATGAGAATGAAAAACTGTTTTTT.

This chain connects TRBV7-2 to TRBJ2-3; the D is unclear. This CDR3 spans 14 amino acids. CDR1 is SGHTA, CDR2 FQGNSA, per germline. V was trimmed by 5 bases and J by 5 bases, leaving 14 bases between them. CDR3 protein: CASSPSRPQDTQYF. Here the CDR3 DNA reads TGTGCCAGCAGCCCAAGTAGGCCTCAAGATACGCAGTATTTT.

This rearrangement joins TRBV6-1 to TRBJ1-2; D might be TRBD1 (6 bases). CDR1 MNHNS and CDR2 SASEGT come from the germline V gene. This CDR3 region has 14 residues. Deletions cut 7 bases from V and 4 bases from J, with 16 bases between. In DNA, the CDR3 is TGTGCCAGCACCACAGGGACGTGGGGCTATGGCTACACCTTC. This gives the protein CASTTGTWGYGYTF.

The rearrangement links TRBV29-1 to TRBJ2-5, with 7 bases fitting TRBD1. This CDR3 is 13 amino acids long. V lost 6 bases and J lost 3; bases outside the gene matches: 7. Germline-derived CDR1 and CDR2 are SQVTM and ANQGSEA. The CDR3 loop reads CSVSDRIEETQYF. CDR3 DNA sequence: TGCAGCGTATCGGACAGGATAGAAGAGACCCAGTACTTC.

V is TRBV18 and J is TRBJ2-7; TRBD2 agrees at 9 bases. The CDR3 is made up of 14 amino acids. In germline, CDR1 is KGHSH, CDR2 LQKENI. V lost 0 bases and J lost 5; bases outside the gene matches: 2. CDR3 residues: CASSPPGLAHEQYF. CDR3 sequence (DNA): TGTGCCAGCTCACCACCGGGACTAGCCCACGAGCAGTACTTC.

This clone was seen a handful of times. The J gene is TRBJ1-2, the V gene TRBV6-5; unclear D gene. The V gene's germline CDR1 is MNHEY and CDR2 SVGAGI. The CDR3 is 13 amino acids. V lost 0 bases and J lost 10, with 12 bases in between. The CDR3 is CASSYSGVWDYTF. For the CDR3, the DNA is TGTGCCAGCAGTTACTCAGGTGTCTGGGACTACACCTTC.

This chain links TRBV5-4 with TRBJ2-3, with D perhaps matching TRBD1 (7 bases). This CDR3 has 15 amino acids. Germline CDR1 is SGHNT and CDR2 is YYREEE (reference sequence). V shed 0 bases and J shed 5 bases, with 13 bases lying between them. The DNA of the CDR3 is TGTGCCAGCAGCTTGGGATGGCAGGGGGGAGATACGCAGTATTTT. It is translated as CASSLGWQGGDTQYF.

V gene TRBV7-2 combines with J gene TRBJ2-7; the D gene is possibly TRBD1 (6 bases). CDR3 size: 14 residues. Deletions cut 5 bases from V and 1 base from J, with 12 bases between. Germline CDR1 SGHTA, CDR2 FQGNSA. CDR3 amino acids: CASSARQASYEQYF. In DNA form, the CDR3 reads TGTGCCAGCAGCGCCCGACAGGCGTCCTACGAGCAGTACTTC.

V and J are TRBV6-5 and TRBJ2-5, with D perhaps TRBD2 (5 bases). The V gene lost 2 bases and the J gene lost 2 bases, with 9 bases spanning the gap. The germline V gene has CDR1 MNHEY and CDR2 SVGAGI. This CDR3 spans 14 amino acids. The CDR3 protein is CASSYAGRQETQYF. The CDR3 coding sequence is TGTGCCAGCAGTTACGCGGGCAGACAAGAGACCCAGTACTTC.

V gene TRBV15 combines with J gene TRBJ1-3; D not certain. The V and J ends lost 1 base and 4 bases respectively, with 14 bases between them. In germline, CDR1 is LNHNV, CDR2 YYDKDF (reference sequence). This CDR3 spans 16 amino acids. DNA of the CDR3: TGTGCCACCAGCAGAGGGGAAGGGATGGGGGGAAACACCATATATTTT. Its protein is CATSRGEGMGGNTIYF.

CDR3 sequence (DNA): TGTGCCAGCAGGGCGGGGGGGCCCTCAGATACGCAGTATTTT. Amino acids: CASRAGGPSDTQYF. The chain recombines TRBV4-2 with TRBJ2-3, with 9 positions matching TRBD2. V trimming: 6 bases; J trimming: 4 bases; junction bases outside the gene matches: 5. The V gene's germline CDR1 is LGHNA and CDR2 YNFKEQ. The CDR3 is made up of 14 amino acids.

The gene calls are TRBV23-1 and TRBJ1-1; D call uncertain. TRBV23-1 qualifies as an ORF whose function is uncertain. The CDR3 consists of 16 residues. Trimming pared 1 base from V and 1 base from J, leaving 13 bases between. The CDR3 spells CASSQWRNGANTEAFF. Written as DNA, the CDR3 is TGCGCCAGCAGTCAATGGCGGAACGGAGCGAACACTGAAGCTTTCTTT.

The V call is TRBV5-4, the J call TRBJ2-7; no clear D gene. Germline CDR1 and CDR2: SGHNT and YYREEE (reference sequence). The CDR3 runs to 13 residues. With 4 bases removed from V and 6 bases from J, the gap between germline ends came to 14 bases. In nucleotides, the CDR3 is TGTGCCAGCAGCCCTAACCCGCACGGCGAGCAGTACTTC. Its translation is CASSPNPHGEQYF.